Following are 17 T cell receptor beta chains from one sample sequenced in a study of T cell changes during pregnancy in multiple sclerosis. Sequenced by immunoSEQ multiplex PCR; TCRdb stores in-frame clones only, minus some. There are under 60,000 clones in the sample; approximately 90% occur only once, and roughly a tenth lies in the top ten. Sequencing used CD8+ T cells from peripheral blood mononuclear cells, obtained after pregnancy. Receptors originate from a female donor with multiple sclerosis, enrolled in a pregnancy study.

The chain combines TRBV5-1 with TRBJ1-3, with a tentative D call TRBD1 (5 bases). Between the trimmed V and J ends, which lost 0 bases and 0 bases, there was a span of 7 bases. The CDR3 runs 15 residues. Looked up from germline, CDR1 is SGHRS and CDR2 is YFSETQ. Here the CDR3 reads CASSLAGGSGNTIYF. CDR3 sequence (DNA): TGCGCCAGCAGCTTGGCCGGGGGCTCTGGAAACACCATATATTTT.

The chain has TRBV5-8 and TRBJ2-2; weak D call: TRBD1 (5 bases). V shed 0 bases and J shed 0 bases, with 6 bases lying between them. Looked up from germline, CDR1 is SGHTS and CDR2 is YDEGEE. This CDR3 is 15 amino acids long. The CDR3 here is CASSLGQSNTGELFF. The CDR3 DNA sequence: TGTGCCAGCAGCTTGGGACAGTCGAACACCGGGGAGCTGTTTTTT.

The V gene is TRBV7-9, the J gene TRBJ1-1; maybe TRBD1 (6 bases). The length of the CDR3 is 12 residues. Trimming cost V 7 bases and J 3 bases, with 9 bases left between them. The germline V gene has CDR1 SEHNR and CDR2 FQNEAQ (reference sequence). The CDR3 is CASNEGDTEAFF. CDR3 nucleotide sequence: TGTGCCAGCAACGAGGGGGACACTGAAGCTTTCTTT.

The gene calls are TRBV27 and TRBJ1-1; the match to TRBD1 covers 9 bases. The V and J ends lost 5 bases and 4 bases, in that order; junction bases with no gene match: 11. CDR1 and CDR2 (germline): MNHEY, SMNVEV (reference sequence). This CDR3 spans 16 amino acids. CDR3 protein: CASSPNRGRIATEAFF. In nucleotides, the CDR3 is TGTGCCAGCAGTCCGAACAGGGGGCGCATTGCCACTGAAGCTTTCTTT.

V is TRBV7-3 and J is TRBJ2-3; D not resolved. V was shortened by 5 bases and J by 0 bases, with 6 bases between the two germline ends. Germline V gene lookup returns CDR1 SGHTA and CDR2 FQGTGA. There are 13 residues in the CDR3. CDR3 loop: CASSPHSTDTQYF. In DNA, the CDR3 is TGTGCCAGCAGCCCACATAGCACAGATACGCAGTATTTT.

In nucleotides, the CDR3 is TGTGCCAGCAGCTTGGTCCCCGGGGGGGCCGGGGAGCTGTTTTTT. Translation gives CASSLVPGGAGELFF. The rearrangement links TRBV5-6 to TRBJ2-2, with 8 bases lining up with TRBD2. V lost 0 bases and J lost 6; bases outside the gene matches: 4. Looked up from germline, CDR1 is SGHDT and CDR2 is YYEEEE. The CDR3 sequence is 15 residues long. Full variable domain (remainder filled in from reference TRBV5-6 and TRBJ2-2): DAGVTQSPTHLIKTRGQQVTLRCSPKSGHDTVSWYQQALGQGPQFIFQYYEEEERQRGNFPDRFSGHQFPNYSSELNVNALLLGDSALYLCASSLVPGGAGELFFGEGSRLTVL.

The rearrangement links TRBV9 to TRBJ2-3; tentative D call: TRBD2 (7 bases). Deletions cut 6 bases from V and 4 bases from J, with 15 bases between. This CDR3 comprises 14 residues. The germline V gene has CDR1 SGDLS and CDR2 YYNGEE. The CDR3 nucleotides read TGTGCCAGCACTGTGGGAGGGGGGGCAGATACGCAGTATTTT. Its translation: CASTVGGGADTQYF.

J is TRBJ2-6 and V is TRBV5-1; D is unresolved. V dropped 0 bases and J dropped 0 bases, with 7 bases sitting between them. The CDR3 is made up of 16 amino acids. Germline CDR1 reads SGHRS; CDR2 reads YFSETQ. The CDR3 protein is CASSLVTASGANVLTF. Written as DNA, the CDR3 is TGCGCCAGCAGCTTGGTTACAGCCTCTGGGGCCAACGTCCTGACTTTC.

This clone was recorded once. The chain uses TRBV4-1 and TRBJ2-7; 11 bases match TRBD2. Germline assignment: CDR1 MGHRA and CDR2 YSYEKL. V lost 4 bases to trimming and J lost 3 bases; unmatched junction nucleotides: 5. The CDR3 is made up of 15 amino acids. The DNA of the CDR3 is TGCGCCAGCAGCCCCCTAGCGGGGGGAATCTACGAGCAGTACTTC. This sequence encodes CASSPLAGGIYEQYF.

V is TRBV27 and J is TRBJ1-1, with D unclear. This CDR3 spans 12 amino acids. CDR1 and CDR2 (germline): MNHEY, SMNVEV (reference sequence). Trimming took 0 bases from V and 8 from J, leaving 7 bases between them. This chain's CDR3 is CASSLSRGEAFF. In nucleotides, the CDR3 is TGTGCCAGCAGTTTATCAAGAGGAGAAGCTTTCTTT.

This sequence joins TRBV30 and TRBJ2-6, with TRBD1 as a possible D gene (5 bases). With 5 bases removed from V and 4 bases from J, the gap between germline ends came to 12 bases. This CDR3 comprises 14 residues. Germline loops: CDR1 GTSNPN, CDR2 SVGIG (reference sequence). CDR3 sequence reads: CAWGRVTGANVLTF. The DNA for the CDR3 is TGTGCCTGGGGCAGGGTTACCGGGGCCAACGTCCTGACTTTC.

The chain combines TRBV9 with TRBJ2-5, with D maybe TRBD1 (6 bases). The CDR3 runs to 15 residues. Germline values: CDR1 SGDLS, CDR2 YYNGEE. V lost 4 bases, J lost 5 bases, and 18 bases lay in between. Here the CDR3 reads CASSSGGQLAETQYF. The CDR3 DNA reads as TGTGCCAGCAGCTCCGGAGGACAGCTGGCGGAGACCCAGTACTTC.

The chain recombines TRBV7-9 with TRBJ2-1, with 12 bases matching TRBD2. The CDR3 spans 18 residues. Germline V CDR1 and CDR2: SEHNR, FQNEAQ (reference sequence). J was trimmed by 5 bases and V by 4 bases; bases with no gene match: 12. The CDR3 bases are TGTGCCAGCAGCTCCGTGAGACTAGCGGGGGAAAGCGACAATGAGCAGTTCTTC. Protein: CASSSVRLAGESDNEQFF.

V is TRBV12-5 and J is TRBJ2-5, with 7 bases lining up with TRBD1. Trimming cost V 6 bases and J 3 bases; bases outside gene matches: 4. The germline V gene has CDR1 LGHNT and CDR2 FRNRAP. The CDR3 consists of 13 residues. CDR3 amino acids: CASGLDREETQYF. The CDR3 region has the DNA TGTGCTAGTGGGCTTGACAGGGAAGAGACCCAGTACTTC.

The V gene is TRBV2, the J gene TRBJ1-1; TRBD1 aligns across 9 bases. V shed 6 bases and J 4 bases; nucleotides not matched to a gene: 9. The CDR3 sequence is 15 residues long. Germline lookup yields CDR1 SNHLY and CDR2 FYNNEI. The CDR3 DNA reads TGTGCCAGCAGGTCAACAGGGGGCGCGGGCACTGAAGCTTTCTTT. It encodes CASRSTGGAGTEAFF.

This chain connects TRBV5-6 to TRBJ2-7; 9 bases are shared with TRBD1. CDR3 size: 14 residues. With V trimmed by 6 bases and J by 1 base, 5 bases remained unmatched. Looked up from germline, CDR1 is SGHDT and CDR2 is YYEEEE. The CDR3 region is CASTAGTGSYEQYF. The CDR3 nucleotides are TGTGCCAGCACCGCCGGGACAGGGTCCTACGAGCAGTACTTC.

J is TRBJ1-5 and V is TRBV27; 7 bases agree with TRBD1. The CDR3 totals 14 residues. The germline V gene has CDR1 MNHEY and CDR2 SMNVEV (reference sequence). The V gene end was trimmed by 5 bases and the J gene end by 5 bases; junction bases not matched to a gene: 6. DNA of the CDR3: TGTGCCAGCAGTATGCGACAGGGCGATCAGCCCCAGCATTTT. As protein: CASSMRQGDQPQHF.